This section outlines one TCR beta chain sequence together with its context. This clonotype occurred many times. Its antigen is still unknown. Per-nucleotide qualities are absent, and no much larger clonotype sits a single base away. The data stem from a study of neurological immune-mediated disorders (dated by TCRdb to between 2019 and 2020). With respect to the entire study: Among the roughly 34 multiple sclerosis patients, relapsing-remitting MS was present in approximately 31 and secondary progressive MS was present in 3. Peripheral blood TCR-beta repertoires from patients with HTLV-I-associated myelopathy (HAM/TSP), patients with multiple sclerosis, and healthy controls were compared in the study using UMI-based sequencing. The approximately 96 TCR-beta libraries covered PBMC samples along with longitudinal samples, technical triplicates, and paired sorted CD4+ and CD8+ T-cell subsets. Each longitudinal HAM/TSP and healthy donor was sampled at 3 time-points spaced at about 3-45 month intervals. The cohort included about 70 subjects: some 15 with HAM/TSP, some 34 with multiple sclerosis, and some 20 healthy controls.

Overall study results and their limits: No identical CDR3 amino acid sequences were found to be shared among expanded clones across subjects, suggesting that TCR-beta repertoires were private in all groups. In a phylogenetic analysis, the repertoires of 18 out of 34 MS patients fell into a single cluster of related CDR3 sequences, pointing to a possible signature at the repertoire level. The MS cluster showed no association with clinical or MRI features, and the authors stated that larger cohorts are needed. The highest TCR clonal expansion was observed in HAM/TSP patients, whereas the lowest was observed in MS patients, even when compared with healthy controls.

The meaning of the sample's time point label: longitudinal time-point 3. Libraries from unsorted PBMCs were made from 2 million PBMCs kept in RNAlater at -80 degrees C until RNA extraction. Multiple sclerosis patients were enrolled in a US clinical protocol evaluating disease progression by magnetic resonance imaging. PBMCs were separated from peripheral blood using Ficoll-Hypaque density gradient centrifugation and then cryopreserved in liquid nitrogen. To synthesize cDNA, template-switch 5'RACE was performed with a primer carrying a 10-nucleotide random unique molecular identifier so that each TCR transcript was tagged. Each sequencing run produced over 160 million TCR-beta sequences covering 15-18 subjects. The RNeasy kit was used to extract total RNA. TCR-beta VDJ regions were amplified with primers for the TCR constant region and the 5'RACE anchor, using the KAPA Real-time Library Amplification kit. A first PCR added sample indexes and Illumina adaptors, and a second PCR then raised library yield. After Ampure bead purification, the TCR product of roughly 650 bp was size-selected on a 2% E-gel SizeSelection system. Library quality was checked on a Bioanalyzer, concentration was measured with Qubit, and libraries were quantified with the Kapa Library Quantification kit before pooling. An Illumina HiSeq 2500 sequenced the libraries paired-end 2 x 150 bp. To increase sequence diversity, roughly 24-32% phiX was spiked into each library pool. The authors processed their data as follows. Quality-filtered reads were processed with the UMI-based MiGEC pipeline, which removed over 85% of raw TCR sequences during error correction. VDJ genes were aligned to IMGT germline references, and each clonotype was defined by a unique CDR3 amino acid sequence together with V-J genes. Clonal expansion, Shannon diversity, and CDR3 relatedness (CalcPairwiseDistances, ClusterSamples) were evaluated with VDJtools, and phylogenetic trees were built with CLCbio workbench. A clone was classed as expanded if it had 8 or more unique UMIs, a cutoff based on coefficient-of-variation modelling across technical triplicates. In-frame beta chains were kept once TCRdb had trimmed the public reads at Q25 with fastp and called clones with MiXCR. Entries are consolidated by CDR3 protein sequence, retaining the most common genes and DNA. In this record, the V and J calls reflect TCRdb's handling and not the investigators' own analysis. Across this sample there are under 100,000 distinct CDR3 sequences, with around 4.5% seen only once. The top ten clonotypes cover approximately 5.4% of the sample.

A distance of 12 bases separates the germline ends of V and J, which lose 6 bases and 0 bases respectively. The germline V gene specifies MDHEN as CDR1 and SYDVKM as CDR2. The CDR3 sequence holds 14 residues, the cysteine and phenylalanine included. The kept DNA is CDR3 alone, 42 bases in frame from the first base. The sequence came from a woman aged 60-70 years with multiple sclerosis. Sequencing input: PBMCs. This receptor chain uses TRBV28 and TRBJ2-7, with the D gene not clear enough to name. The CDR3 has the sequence CASRGLQISYEQYF. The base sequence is TGTGCCAGCAGAGGATTACAGATCTCCTACGAGCAGTACTTC.